This TCR beta chain came from a study of shared clonotypes between healthy human individuals (dated by TCRdb to the early 2020s). About the full investigation: A couple of women and three men aged 18 to 49 years were included in the cohort. To estimate repertoire size and how much clonotype sharing occurs between individuals, the study deeply sequenced the blood TCR repertoires of five healthy adults. To increase sequencing depth and limit assay-specific biases, TCR repertoire library preparation and sequencing were carried out by different laboratories using diverse techniques. Between about 0.9 and 8.9 billion PBMCs per donor were obtained by leukapheresis. The research as a whole found: Pairwise subsampling indicated that sequencing depth was expected to affect the degree of clonotype sharing among donors. Sampling was restricted to blood, and TCR repertoires in tissues likely differ from the TCR repertoires found in blood. Because the study included a small number of donors, the genetic and exposure-history diversity represented was limited.

The CDR3 starts with the cysteine, ends with the phenylalanine, and has 16 residues. Left in the record is the CDR3 DNA by itself, 48 bases read in frame from the first base. V and J are trimmed by 3 bases and 0 bases, and the gene matches miss 5 bases of the junction. The germline V gene yields SQVTM for CDR1 and ANQGSEA for CDR2. Healthy HIV-negative adults with no recently reported acute infections or vaccinations were included as donors. Every donor was a Caucasian adult living in Nashville, Tennessee, USA. In the unsorted samples, approximately 82 million PBMCs were counted, and genomic DNA was extracted using the QIAamp DNA Blood Mini kit. Blood was collected by leukapheresis, and PBMCs were isolated by Ficoll-Histopaque density gradient centrifugation and then cryopreserved in liquid nitrogen vapor phase. On this clone: What antigen it recognizes has not been identified. Base qualities are not provided; no much larger clone lies one nucleotide away.

Using the deep immunoSEQ assay, TCR CDR3 regions were amplified from genomic DNA by multiplex PCR. For each cell subset, the extracted genomic DNA was distributed evenly across all wells of several immunoSEQ 96-well plates, and each plate served as one replicate. For unsorted PBMC, around 290 ng of genomic DNA, equivalent to 25,000 to 35,000 T cell genomes, went into each replicate PCR. Unsorted PBMC genomic DNA was sequenced across ten immunoSEQ deep assay plates. The purified libraries were quantified using a Qubit 3.0 fluorometer, sized with a Bioanalyzer 2100, and then quantified again using the KAPA Library Quantification kit. Each immunoSEQ 96-well plate was sequenced on its own single-read 150-cycle Illumina NextSeq 550 flow cell. The authors processed their data as follows. The immunoSEQ output contained only junctional sequences without quality scores, so filtering could not match that applied to full-length reads. To assign V/J genes and CDR3, sequences were annotated using PyIR, a Python wrapper for IgBLAST v1.9, with IMGT germline references. Reads were removed for weak V/J assignments (E-value above 1e-6), missing CDR3, stop codons, out-of-frame junctions, or ambiguous translated residues. V3J clonotypes were defined by identical inferred V gene, J gene, and CDR3 amino acid sequence. Percentage overlap between repertoires was calculated by dividing the number of shared unique clonotypes by the size of the smaller repertoire. Richness of each repertoire was evaluated using RTK rarefaction, the Chao1 estimator, and Recon v2.1 estimates of unobserved clonotypes. TCRdb's version of the immuneACCESS table is confined to in-frame rearrangements and falls short of the full clone set. An unresolved V gene accounts for under half of the shortfall where checked; the remainder is of unknown origin. That table is the source of V, J and clone size, and D and trimming were worked out from the DNA. This sample holds about 470,000 clones; about four fifths were observed only once. 13% of the sample is held by the ten biggest clonotypes.

Material: PBMCs. The source is a woman aged 40-49 years in good health. Some clones in this sample may be carry-over from other donors' samples. The V and J genes are TRBV29-1 and TRBJ2-1, with 10 bases in between that match TRBD2. The CDR3 region: CSVDSSSGSSYNEQFF. DNA sequence: TGCAGCGTTGATTCGTCTAGCGGGAGCTCCTACAATGAGCAGTTCTTC.